This is a list of T cell receptor beta chains from one sample in a study of blood T cells in healthy people across ages. TCRdb re-called the 5' RACE reads through MiXCR, storing one row per CDR3 protein. The sample has approximately 900,000 distinct CDR3 sequences; around 48% are singletons. Input material: blood. These receptors were collected from a man aged 30 to 45 in good health. CDR3s include the opening cysteine and the closing phenylalanine or tryptophan. A D gene is named only where the DNA matches it firmly. Clone sizes are given selectively: once, few, many, or a class where the clone is expanded.

clone size	D gene	V gene	J gene	CDR3 DNA	CDR3 protein
NA	NA	TRBV7-2	TRBJ2-3	TGTGCCAGCAGCCCGATAGGCCTTACAGGAAGCACAGATACGCAGTATTTT	CASSPIGLTGSTDTQYF
NA	NA	TRBV6-2/TRBV6-3	TRBJ2-6	TGTGCCAGCAGTTACTGGGGAGCTGGGGCCAACGTCCTGACTTTC	CASSYWGAGANVLTF
few	TRBD1	TRBV24-1	TRBJ2-3	TGTGCCACCAGTGAAACACAGGGGTTCGCAGATACGCAGTATTTT	CATSETQGFADTQYF
NA	NA	TRBV4-2	TRBJ2-1	TGTGCCAGCAGCCCGGAGATGGCAACAAGCAATGAGCAGTTCTTC	CASSPEMATSNEQFF
NA	NA	TRBV2	TRBJ2-3	TGTGCCAGCAGACTCGACCAAAGCACAGATACGCAGTATTTT	CASRLDQSTDTQYF
NA	TRBD1	TRBV5-1	TRBJ1-2	TGCGCCAGCAGCGATGACCAGGGGGAGTACTATGGCTACACCTTC	CASSDDQGEYYGYTF
few	NA	TRBV7-2	TRBJ2-7	TGTGCCAGCAGCTCTCGGGACACTCACTCCTACGAGCAGTACTTC	CASSSRDTHSYEQYF
NA	NA	TRBV6-5	TRBJ1-5	TGTGCCAGCAGTCCGGAACAGTATAGCAATCAGCCCCAGCATTTT	CASSPEQYSNQPQHF
NA	NA	TRBV20-1	TRBJ2-7	TGCAGTGCTCGGGATGGGCAGCTCTCCTACGAGCAGTACTTC	CSARDGQLSYEQYF
few	NA	TRBV6-2/TRBV6-3	TRBJ2-5	TGTGCCAGCAGTCTCAACGGACTCCCCTCAGAGACCCAGTACTTC	CASSLNGLPSETQYF
NA	TRBD2	TRBV5-1	TRBJ2-1	TGCGCCAGCAGCACTGGGACTAGCGGGAGCTCCTACAATGAGCAGTTCTTC	CASSTGTSGSSYNEQFF
few	TRBD2	TRBV9	TRBJ2-3	TGTGCCAGCAGCGTACTAGCGGGGGGGCAAGATACGCAGTATTTT	CASSVLAGGQDTQYF
few	TRBD1	TRBV7-9	TRBJ1-5	TGTGCCAGCAGCTTGCATGGACAGGCGAATCAGCCCCAGCATTTT	CASSLHGQANQPQHF
few	NA	TRBV7-2	TRBJ2-3	TGTGCCAGCAGCCGGGACGGCACTTCTACAGATACGCAGTATTTT	CASSRDGTSTDTQYF
few	NA	TRBV7-6	TRBJ2-3	TGTGCCAGCAGCTTAGACGGTAAAACAGATACGCAGTATTTT	CASSLDGKTDTQYF
NA	NA	TRBV7-9	TRBJ2-1	TGTGCCACCACAGGAAACAATGAGCAGTTCTTC	CATTGNNEQFF
NA	NA	TRBV5-4	TRBJ1-4	TGTGCCAGCAGCCCGCCGGGGGGGTCGAATGAAAAACTGTTTTTT	CASSPPGGSNEKLFF
NA	TRBD1	TRBV9	TRBJ2-1	TGTGCCAGCAGCCCAGGGACAGGGGGCATGAATGAGCAGTTCTTC	CASSPGTGGMNEQFF
NA	NA	TRBV5-6	TRBJ2-6	TGTGCCAGCAGCGTGCCTTGGGGGGCCAACGTCCTGACTTTC	CASSVPWGANVLTF
once	TRBD2	TRBV5-1	TRBJ2-1	TGCGCCAGCAGCCCAAGGCCCAAAGCGGGGGGGCGCAATGAGCAGTTCTTC	CASSPRPKAGGRNEQFF
NA	TRBD1	TRBV20-1	TRBJ1-2	TGTAGTGCTGTCCAGGGGGCGATGAACTATGGCTACACCTTC	CSAVQGAMNYGYTF
NA	TRBD2	TRBV18	TRBJ2-2	TGTGCCAGCTCAACGGGACTAGCGGAGAACACCGGGGAGCTGTTTTTT	CASSTGLAENTGELFF
NA	NA	TRBV20-1	TRBJ2-1	TGCAGTGCTATGTTAATAAAGCAAGCGTACAATGAGCAGTTCTTC	CSAMLIKQAYNEQFF
few	NA	TRBV3-1	TRBJ2-1	TGTGCCAGCAGCCGTCATGTAGGGGGATCCTACAATGAGCAGTTCTTC	CASSRHVGGSYNEQFF
few	NA	TRBV6-5	TRBJ1-2	TGTGCCAGCAGTTACGGTTCGTCAACCTATGGCTACACCTTC	CASSYGSSTYGYTF
few	NA	TRBV27	TRBJ1-4	TGTGCCAGCACCAAGACAGGTCCCCACGAAAAACTGTTTTTT	CASTKTGPHEKLFF
NA	NA	TRBV5-5	TRBJ2-5	TGTGCCAGCAGCTTGGTTCTAGGGGGGGGCAATGAGCAGTACTTC	CASSLVLGGGNEQYF
few	NA	TRBV28	TRBJ1-1	TGTGCCAGCAGCTTGACGTACACTGAAGCTTTCTTT	CASSLTYTEAFF
many	TRBD2	TRBV20-1	TRBJ2-1	TGCAGTGCAACACAACCGGGACTAGACAATGAGCAGTTCTTC	CSATQPGLDNEQFF
few	NA	TRBV21-1	TRBJ2-7	TGTGCCAGCACCCTCACTAGGGGACTAGCGGGGTCCTACGAGCAGTACTTC	CASTLTRGLAGSYEQYF
NA	TRBD1	TRBV7-9	TRBJ1-6	TGTGCCAGCAGGGATGGACAGGGCCTTAATTCACCCCTCCACTTT	CASRDGQGLNSPLHF
NA	NA	TRBV12-3/TRBV12-4	TRBJ2-6	TGTGCCAGCAGTCTTACGGGCCAAATGAACAACGTCCTGACTTTC	CASSLTGQMNNVLTF
NA	NA	TRBV30	TRBJ2-1	TGTGCCTGGAGTTTCGGAAATGAGCAGTTCTTC	CAWSFGNEQFF
NA	NA	TRBV6-1	TRBJ2-5	TGTGCCACTAGCGTAGGAGGGCGTCAAGAGACCCAGTACTTC	CATSVGGRQETQYF
NA	NA	TRBV7-9	TRBJ2-3	TGTGCCAGCAGGGGACGGAGCACAGATACGCAGTATTTT	CASRGRSTDTQYF
NA	TRBD1	TRBV12-3/TRBV12-4	TRBJ2-4	TGTGCCAGCAGTTCATTAGACAGGGGGGACGTTCAGTACTTC	CASSSLDRGDVQYF
NA	TRBD1	TRBV5-1	TRBJ1-1	TGCGCCAGCAGCGCCGACAGGGGAGAAACTGAAGCTTTCTTT	CASSADRGETEAFF
NA	TRBD1	TRBV20-1	TRBJ1-2	TGCAGTGCCGAGGACAGGCAGCCTAGGCGCTACACCTTC	CSAEDRQPRRYTF
NA	NA	TRBV20-1	TRBJ2-4	TGCAGTGCTAAGGAGGGGGGTAGCGCCAAAAACATTCAGTACTTC	CSAKEGGSAKNIQYF
many	NA	TRBV4-2	TRBJ2-3	TGTGCCAGCAGCCAAGATCCCCAGGGCACAGATACGCAGTATTTT	CASSQDPQGTDTQYF
few	TRBD2	TRBV6-4	TRBJ2-3	TGTGCCAGCAGTGACTCGGCGGGGGGATCCACAGATACGCAGTATTTT	CASSDSAGGSTDTQYF
NA	TRBD2	TRBV14	TRBJ2-1	TGTGCCTGCAGCCGAGGGACTAGCCTCGGGGGCGAGCAGTTCTTC	CACSRGTSLGGEQFF
once	NA	TRBV27	TRBJ2-2	TGTGCCAGCAGCCCAGTCCCAGTTGGGCTCGGGGAGCTGTTTTTT	CASSPVPVGLGELFF
few	TRBD1	TRBV27	TRBJ2-5	TGTGCCAGCAGTCCCAAGACAGGGGCCATGTACCAAGAGACCCAGTACTTC	CASSPKTGAMYQETQYF
NA	NA	TRBV10-3	TRBJ1-2	TGTGCCATCAGTGAGGTCGATGGCTACATCTTC	CAISEVDGYIF
NA	TRBD2	TRBV29-1	TRBJ2-7	TGCAGCGCCGCGGGTAGCGGGGGTTCCTACAATGAGCAGTACTTC	CSAAGSGGSYNEQYF
NA	TRBD2	TRBV27	TRBJ2-7	TGTGCCAGCAGTCCCGCCGGACTAGCAGACAATGAGCAGTACTTC	CASSPAGLADNEQYF
NA	NA	TRBV14	TRBJ2-3	TGTGCCAGCAGCCAAGATACGGGCGAGCAAGATACGCAGTATTTT	CASSQDTGEQDTQYF
NA	NA	TRBV6-5	TRBJ2-7	TGTGCCAGCAGTAACGGGTACTCCTACGAGCAGTACTTC	CASSNGYSYEQYF
NA	NA	TRBV13	TRBJ2-1	TGTGCCAGCAGCGGGGGTGGACCTGGGCGCACAAATGAGCAGTTCTTC	CASSGGGPGRTNEQFF
few	NA	TRBV6-5	TRBJ2-5	TGTGCCAGCCTCTCAATCGGGGCCCAAGAGACCCAGTACTTC	CASLSIGAQETQYF
few	TRBD1	TRBV2	TRBJ1-2	TGTGCCAGTGACCGGGACAGGAGAACTAACTATGGCTACACCTTC	CASDRDRRTNYGYTF
NA	TRBD1	TRBV6-2/TRBV6-3	TRBJ2-5	TGTGCCAGCAGTGACATGACAGGGGATGGCCAGTACTTC	CASSDMTGDGQYF
NA	NA	TRBV4-2	TRBJ1-6	TGTGCCAGCAGCCAAGATAAGGCCTGGGCGGATTCACCCCTCCACTTT	CASSQDKAWADSPLHF
NA	NA	TRBV7-9	TRBJ1-6	TGTGCCAGCAGCTCAGGGACGTATCTGGATTCACCCCTCCACTTT	CASSSGTYLDSPLHF
NA	TRBD2	TRBV9	TRBJ2-7	TGTGCCAGCAGCGTAGATTTCGCGGGAGTCGGGGAGGAGCAGTACTTC	CASSVDFAGVGEEQYF